This T cell receptor beta chain appears in the sequencing data of a study of beta chain features in type 1 diabetes. General study findings and limits: VDJ junctions from patients with type 1 diabetes contained fewer insertions and more deletions. In every one of the four CD4+ subsets, TCRB CDR3s were moderately but significantly shorter in Type 1 diabetes patients.

Points on this clone: Its antigen is currently unknown. Germline and junction disagree at one end, which may indicate a read error.

Reverse transcription of all isolated RNA meant that expressed TCRB transcripts were sequenced. Sequencing used immunoSEQ multiplex PCR; TCRdb keeps in-frame clones, though not all of them. In the table there are roughly 370,000 clones, about 15% of which are singletons. Germline lookup yields CDR1 MDHEN and CDR2 SYDVKM. The CDR3 contains 11 residues. Sample: naive CD4+ T cells from blood. This TCR derives from a young man in good health. The chain employs TRBV28 and TRBJ2-5, with D maybe TRBD2 (6 bases). The DNA of the CDR3 is TGTGCCAGCAGTTTTGTAGGAGGGTTAGACTTC. As protein: CASSFVGGLDF.